This TCR beta chain was sequenced for a study of T cells in Graves' hyperthyroidism and ophthalmopathy. Broader study findings: Most clonotypes expanded in the thyroid (above 0.001) were also present in blood.

This clonotype was detected only a few times. Its antigen is unknown. Individuals with ophthalmopathy presented a Clinical Activity Score of at least 3, a NOSPECS grade of at least 4 and a duration under 3 months. It was approximately 9.4 ml of fresh peripheral blood that supplied the PBMCs. TCR beta CDR3 regions were amplified from RNA transcripts. RT-PCR in the first round (using the HTBI primer set) targeted the TCR CDR3. TCRdb analysed the multiplex PCR reads with MiXCR anew, one entry per CDR3 protein. This sample has over 350,000 distinct CDR3 sequences, with more than 12% found just once. This CDR3 spans 13 amino acids. V was shortened by 5 bases and J by 0 bases, with 10 bases between the two germline ends. CDR1 is DFQATT and CDR2 is SNEGSKA in the germline V gene (reference sequence).

The chain is built from TRBV20-1 and TRBJ1-1; D is undetermined. The receptor comes from a man in his forties or fifties with Graves' ophthalmopathy. The sequencing sample was made of blood. Written as DNA, the CDR3 is TGCAGTGCTCCCGACGGGGTGAACACTGAAGCTTTCTTT. It yields the protein CSAPDGVNTEAFF.